The clone carrying this T cell receptor beta chain was found once. V shed 5 bases and J 0 bases; nucleotides not matched to a gene: 9. The CDR3 has 17 residues. CDR1 and CDR2 (germline): MNHEY, SVGEGT. The data were taken from a study of T cell responses to AZD1222 COVID-19 vaccine. Assay: immunoSEQ multiplex PCR; the TCRdb copy retains only in-frame clones and omits some. The table shows some 120,000 clones, with 87% occurring only once. Sequenced here: peripheral blood, sampled on day 0 of AZD1222 vaccination. V gene TRBV6-2 or TRBV6-3 combines with J gene TRBJ2-1; 8 nucleotides align to TRBD2. The origin of this receptor is an adult in good health. The CDR3 sequence: CASSPYPSGSSYNEQFF. DNA of the CDR3: TGTGCCAGCAGTCCCTACCCGAGCGGGAGCTCCTACAATGAGCAGTTCTTC.